This T cell receptor (beta chain) was sequenced in a study of T cell repertoires in ileal Crohn's disease. About the study: All patients had surgery for stricturing (61%) or penetrating (about 40%) disease. Thiopurines (around 10) or anti-TNF agents (approximately 19) were given postoperatively to about half.

About this clone itself: The antigen remains unidentified.

Here immunoSEQ multiplex PCR was the method, and the copy in TCRdb shows in-frame clones only, minus some. The data show about 1,100 clones, roughly 85% seen once. Trimming took off 4 bases at V and 4 bases at J, with 14 bases between the two ends. Germline V lookup: CDR1 MNHNY, CDR2 SVGAGI (reference sequence). CDR3 length: 15 residues. Notes on the study in general: High-frequency clones were more common in sorted CD8 than CD4 cells.

Stated time point: neoterminal ileum biopsy at postoperative endoscopy, about 6 months after surgery. V gene TRBV6-6 combines with J gene TRBJ2-1; possibly TRBD1 for D (5 bases). Sequencing was carried out using ileal tissue. This receptor was obtained from an adult with Crohn's disease. CDR3 sequence (DNA): TGTGCCAGCAGTTCCGACAGCTCTTATTACAATGAGCAGTTCTTC. This encodes CASSSDSSYYNEQFF.